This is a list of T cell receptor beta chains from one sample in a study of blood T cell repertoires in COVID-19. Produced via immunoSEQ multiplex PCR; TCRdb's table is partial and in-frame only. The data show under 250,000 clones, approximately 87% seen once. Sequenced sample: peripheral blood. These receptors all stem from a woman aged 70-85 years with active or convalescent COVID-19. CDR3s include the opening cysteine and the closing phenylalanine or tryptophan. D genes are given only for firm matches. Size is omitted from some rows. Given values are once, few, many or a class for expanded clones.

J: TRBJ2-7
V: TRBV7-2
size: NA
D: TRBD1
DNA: TGTGCCAGCAGCCCCGGACAGGGGGTGCCCTACGAGCAGTACTTC
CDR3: CASSPGQGVPYEQYF

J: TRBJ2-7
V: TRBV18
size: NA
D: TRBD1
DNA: TGTGCCAGCTCGTCCGGGACAGGAGAGTACGAGCAGTACTTC
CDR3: CASSSGTGEYEQYF

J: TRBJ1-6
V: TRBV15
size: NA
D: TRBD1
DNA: TGTGCCACCAGCAGCTACAGGGGTCCTGCCCAGAATTCACCCCTCCACTTT
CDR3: CATSSYRGPAQNSPLHF

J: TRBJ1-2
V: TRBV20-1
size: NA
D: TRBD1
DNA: TGCAGTGGCGCAGGGGGCTATGGCTACACCTTC
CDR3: CSGAGGYGYTF

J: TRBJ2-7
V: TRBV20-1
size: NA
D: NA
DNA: TGCAGTGCTAGTGCCCCCCCAGCGTCCGAGCAGTACTTC
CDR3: CSASAPPASEQYF

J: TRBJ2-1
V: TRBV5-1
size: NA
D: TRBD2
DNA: TGCGCCAGCAGCTCTAGCGGGCTATCATACAATGAGCAGTTCTTC
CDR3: CASSSSGLSYNEQFF

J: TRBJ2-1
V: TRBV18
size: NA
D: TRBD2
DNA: TGTGCCAGCTCACCCCGGGGACTAGCGGCTAACAATGAGCAGTTCTTC
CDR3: CASSPRGLAANNEQFF

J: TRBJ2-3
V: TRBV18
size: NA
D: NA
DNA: TGTGCCAGCTCACCACCGGAGGGAACAGATACGCAGTATTTT
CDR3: CASSPPEGTDTQYF

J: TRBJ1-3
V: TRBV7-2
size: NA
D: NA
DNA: TGTGCCAGCAGTCCAGGGTCTGGAAACACCATATATTTT
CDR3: CASSPGSGNTIYF

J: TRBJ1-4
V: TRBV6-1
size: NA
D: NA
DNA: TGTGCCAGCAGTGTAGGCGGGGCAAGGGCTAATGAAAAACTGTTTTTT
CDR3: CASSVGGARANEKLFF

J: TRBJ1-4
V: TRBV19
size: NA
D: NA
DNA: TGTGCCAGTAGTCGAGGGGGTTCTAATGAAAAACTGTTTTTT
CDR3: CASSRGGSNEKLFF

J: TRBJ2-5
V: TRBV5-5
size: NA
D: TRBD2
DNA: TGTGCCAGCAGCTTCCCTAGCGGGGGGGCCGAAGAGACCCAGTACTTC
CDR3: CASSFPSGGAEETQYF

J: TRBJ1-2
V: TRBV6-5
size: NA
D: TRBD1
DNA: TGTGCCAGCAGTCGGACAGGGGGCCTTAACTATGGCTACACCTTC
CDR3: CASSRTGGLNYGYTF

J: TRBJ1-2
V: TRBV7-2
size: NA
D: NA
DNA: TGTGCCAGCAGCTTACAGGGAGGTGGCTACACCTTC
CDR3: CASSLQGGGYTF

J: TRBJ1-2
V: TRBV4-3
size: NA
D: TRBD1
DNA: TGCGCCAGCAGCCGTCACAGGGGGTTAAGCTATGGCTACACCTTC
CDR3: CASSRHRGLSYGYTF

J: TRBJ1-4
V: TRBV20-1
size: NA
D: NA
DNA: TGCAGTGCTAGGACTGGGGAAAAACTGTTTTTT
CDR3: CSARTGEKLFF

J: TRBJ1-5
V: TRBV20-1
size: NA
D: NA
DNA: TGCAGTGCCAGTAAAAGGAGGGAGCCTAATCAGCCCCAGCATTTT
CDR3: CSASKRREPNQPQHF

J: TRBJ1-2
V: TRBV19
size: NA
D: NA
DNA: TGTGCCAGTAGTATAATAAACGGTGGAGGATATGGCTACACCTTC
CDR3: CASSIINGGGYGYTF

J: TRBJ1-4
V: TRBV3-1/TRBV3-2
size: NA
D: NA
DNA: TGTGCCAGCAGCCAATTAAATAATGAAAAACTGTTTTTT
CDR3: CASSQLNNEKLFF

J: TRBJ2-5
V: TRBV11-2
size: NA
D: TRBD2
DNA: TGTGCCAGCAGCTTAGTGGGGGCGGGAGGAGAGACCCAGTACTTC
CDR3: CASSLVGAGGETQYF

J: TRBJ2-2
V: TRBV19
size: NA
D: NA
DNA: TGTGCCAGTAGTATAGAACTCCAAACCGGGGAGCTGTTTTTT
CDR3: CASSIELQTGELFF

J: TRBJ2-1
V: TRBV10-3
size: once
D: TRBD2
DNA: TGTGCCATCAGCGAGGGGACTAGCGGCCACAATGAGCAGTTCTTC
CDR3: CAISEGTSGHNEQFF

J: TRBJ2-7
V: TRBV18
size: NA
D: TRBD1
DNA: TGTGCCAGCTCACCAATACAGGACAGGGATATAAAGCAGTACTTC
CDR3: CASSPIQDRDIKQYF

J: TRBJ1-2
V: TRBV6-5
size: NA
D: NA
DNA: TGTGCCAGCAGGATGGACACCCAATATGGCTACACCTTC
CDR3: CASRMDTQYGYTF

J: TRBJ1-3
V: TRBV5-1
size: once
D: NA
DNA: TGCGCCAGCAGCTTGCAAGGGACTCTCTCTGGAAACACCATATATTTT
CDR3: CASSLQGTLSGNTIYF

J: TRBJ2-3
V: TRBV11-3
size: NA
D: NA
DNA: TGTGCCAGCAGCTTAGGGGAGGCAGATACGCAGTATTTT
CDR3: CASSLGEADTQYF

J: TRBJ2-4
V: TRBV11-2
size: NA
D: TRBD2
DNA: TGTGCCAGCAGCTTAGATCGGCGGGGACTAGCGGGGGGGCCGAACATTCAGTACTTC
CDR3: CASSLDRRGLAGGPNIQYF

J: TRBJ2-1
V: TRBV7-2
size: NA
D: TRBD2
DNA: TGTGCCAGCAGCTTATCAAGCGGGAGAGGACCTAATGAGCAGTTCTTC
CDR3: CASSLSSGRGPNEQFF

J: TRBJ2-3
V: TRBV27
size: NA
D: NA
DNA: TGTGCCAGCACTACTCTTAGCGGAGGGGCAGGGGATACGCAGTATTTT
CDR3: CASTTLSGGAGDTQYF

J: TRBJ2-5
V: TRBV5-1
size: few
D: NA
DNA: TGCGCCAGCCAACGCAGTACGGGGGAGACCCAGTACTTC
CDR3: CASQRSTGETQYF

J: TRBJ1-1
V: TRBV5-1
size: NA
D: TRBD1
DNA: TGCGCCAGCAGCCCCAGGACAGGGACGAACACTGAAGCTTTCTTT
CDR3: CASSPRTGTNTEAFF

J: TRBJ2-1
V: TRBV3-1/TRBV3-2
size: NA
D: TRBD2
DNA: TGTGCCAGCAGCCATAGCGGGAGTGAGCAGTTCTTC
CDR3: CASSHSGSEQFF

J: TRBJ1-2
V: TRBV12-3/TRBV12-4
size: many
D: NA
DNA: TGTGCCAGCAGCTTACTAGCTAACTATGGCTACACCTTC
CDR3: CASSLLANYGYTF

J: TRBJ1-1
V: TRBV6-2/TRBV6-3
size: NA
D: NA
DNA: TGTGCCAGCAGTTACGAATCACAGGGCAGAGCTTTCTTT
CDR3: CASSYESQGRAFF

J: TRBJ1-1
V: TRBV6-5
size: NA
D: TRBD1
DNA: TGTGCCATCTCGGACAGGGGGCAGACTGAAGCTTTCTTT
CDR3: CAISDRGQTEAFF

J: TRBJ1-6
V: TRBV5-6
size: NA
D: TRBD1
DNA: TGTGCCAGCAGCTCCTGGGACAGGTGGCATTCACCCCTCCACTTT
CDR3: CASSSWDRWHSPLHF

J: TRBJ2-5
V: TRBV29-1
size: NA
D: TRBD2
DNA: TGCAGCGTTTTCGGGGGGGCCGGGGAGACCCAGTACTTC
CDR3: CSVFGGAGETQYF

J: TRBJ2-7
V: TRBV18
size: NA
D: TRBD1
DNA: TGTGCCAGCTCACCATTAATAGCCGGGACAGGGGGAAACGAGCAGTACTTC
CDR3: CASSPLIAGTGGNEQYF

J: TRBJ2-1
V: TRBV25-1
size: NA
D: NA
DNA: TGTGCCAGCAGTGTCCTGTTGGGGGCAGGGGTCAATGAGCAGTTCTTC
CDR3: CASSVLLGAGVNEQFF

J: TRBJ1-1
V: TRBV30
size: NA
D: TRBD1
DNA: TGTGCCTGGGGTGACAGGGCGGTGGGTGAAGCTTTCTTT
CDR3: CAWGDRAVGEAFF

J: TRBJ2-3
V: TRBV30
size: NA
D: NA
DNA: TGTGCCTGGAGTGTTATAGATACGCAGTATTTT
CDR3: CAWSVIDTQYF

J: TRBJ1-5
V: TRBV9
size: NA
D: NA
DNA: TGTGCCAGCAGCGTCCGGGGCAGGGGAACTCAGCCCCAGCATTTT
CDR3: CASSVRGRGTQPQHF

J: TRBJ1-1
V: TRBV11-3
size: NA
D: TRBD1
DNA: TGTGCCAGCAGCTTAGACGGGCCAGGGGGCACTGAAGCTTTCTTT
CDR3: CASSLDGPGGTEAFF

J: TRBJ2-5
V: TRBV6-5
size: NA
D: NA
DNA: TGTGCCAGCAGTTACGACCCTAGTAGGGAGACCCAGTACTTC
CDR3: CASSYDPSRETQYF